These 6 T cell receptor beta chains were sequenced from one sample in a study of T cells in Graves' hyperthyroidism and ophthalmopathy. The source material, RNA transcripts, was used to amplify TCR beta CDR3 regions. HTBI primers were employed in a first-round RT-PCR of the TCR CDR3. TCRdb re-derived calls from the multiplex PCR reads in MiXCR, one entry per CDR3 protein. This sample carries 500,000 to 700,000 distinct CDR3 sequences, approximately 16% of them seen once, and the ten largest clones take 18%. Sequencing was performed on blood. The receptor set was obtained from a woman aged 18-29 years with Graves' hyperthyroidism.

This clonotype was found many times. The V and J genes are TRBV28 and TRBJ2-3; D might be TRBD2 (5 bases). CDR3 length equals 16 residues. Trimming took 5 bases from V and 1 from J, leaving 16 bases between them. Germline V gives CDR1 MDHEN, CDR2 SYDVKM. The CDR3 loop reads CASSPRGFWGTDTQYF. The CDR3 DNA is TGTGCCAGCAGTCCCCGCGGGTTCTGGGGCACAGATACGCAGTATTTT.

With regard to this clonotype: A read error is possible here, since a much larger clone lies one base away. CDR3 amino acids: CASSPLRTGGIEETQFF. In DNA form, the CDR3 reads TGTGCCAGCAGCCCTCTTAGGACAGGGGGTATTGAGGAGACCCAGTTCTTC. This chain joins TRBV3-1 and TRBJ2-1; 10 bases agree with TRBD1. V lost 4 bases, J lost 13 bases, and 19 bases stayed unmatched. The germline V gene encodes CDR1 LGHDT and CDR2 YNNKEL (reference sequence). The CDR3 consists of 17 residues.

This clonotype was seen at least ten times. This chain joins TRBV27 and TRBJ2-3; D not certain. The V gene's germline CDR1 is MNHEY and CDR2 SMNVEV (reference sequence). V lost 7 bases to trimming and J lost 0 bases, with 14 bases between them. This CDR3 is 15 amino acids long. CDR3: CASKSEETSTDTQYF. Here the CDR3 DNA reads TGTGCCAGCAAATCCGAGGAAACTAGCACAGATACGCAGTATTTT.

Notes on this clonotype: Just one base apart from a much larger clone, this may be a read error. The rearrangement links TRBV12-3 or TRBV12-4 to TRBJ2-1; 10 bases agree with TRBD2. This CDR3 region has 16 residues. V gave up 6 bases and J gave up 3 bases; unmatched junction bases: 8. The CDR3 region is CASRPLAGGHYNEQFF. CDR3 DNA sequence: TGTGCCAGCAGACCCTTAGCGGGAGGCCACTACAATGAGCAGTTCTTC.

V usage is TRBV12-5 and J usage is TRBJ1-2; perhaps TRBD1 as D (5 bases). Germline V gene lookup returns CDR1 LGHNT and CDR2 FRNRAP. V gave up 3 bases and J gave up 8 bases, with 16 bases separating them. The CDR3 totals 14 residues. This CDR3 reads CASGLDFGAGGYTF. The CDR3 DNA reads TGTGCTAGTGGTTTAGATTTTGGGGCCGGGGGCTACACCTTC.

The chain combines TRBV2 with TRBJ2-1; no clear D gene. Trimming pared 4 bases from V and 9 bases from J, leaving 7 bases between. This CDR3 contains 11 residues. Germline CDR1 is SNHLY and CDR2 is FYNNEI. The CDR3 reads CASSGVGEQFF. CDR3 DNA: TGTGCCAGCAGTGGTGTGGGTGAGCAGTTCTTC.